A selection of T cell receptor beta chains follows, all from one sample in a study of blood T cell repertoires in COVID-19. Assay: immunoSEQ multiplex PCR; the TCRdb copy retains only in-frame clones and omits some. The sample has about 30,000 clones; approximately 85% are singletons. The sample was peripheral blood. These receptor sequences come from a man aged 60 to 75 with active COVID-19. CDR3s include the opening cysteine and the closing phenylalanine or tryptophan. The order of the fields is J gene, V gene, CDR3 protein.

>TRBJ2-5|TRBV3-1/TRBV3-2
CASSPISGNNQETQYF
>TRBJ1-5|TRBV28
CASRPAQGSNQPQHF
>TRBJ1-2|TRBV9
CASSVVGQGGGYTF
>TRBJ2-1|TRBV5-4
CASSPAGVYNEQFF
>TRBJ1-5|TRBV6-1
CASRGRDSYQPQHF
>TRBJ2-1|TRBV25-1
CASSESRLAGDNEQFF
>TRBJ1-4|TRBV6-5
CASSYSVQGMGEKLFF
>TRBJ1-5|TRBV3-1/TRBV3-2
CASSLTGTTNQPQHF
>TRBJ2-4|TRBV6-1
CASSGIQGAGKNIQYF
>TRBJ2-1|TRBV9
CASSADVSGRADRKEQFF
>TRBJ2-2|TRBV7-9
CASSPRQRPTGELFF
>TRBJ2-7|TRBV11-2
CASSSPPRATYEQYF
>TRBJ2-1|TRBV3-1/TRBV3-2
CASSQAGSNWVNEQFF
>TRBJ1-4|TRBV7-2
CASSSPQYEKLFF
>TRBJ1-6|TRBV9
CASEQGYGNSPLHF
>TRBJ2-7|TRBV6-5
CASSYRSEGAYEQYF
>TRBJ1-5|TRBV28
CASSLWLEGNQPQHF
>TRBJ2-2|TRBV7-9
CASSPQGTGELFF
>TRBJ1-3|TRBV7-9
CASSPPRQHPSGNTIYF
>TRBJ2-3|TRBV5-4
CASSSGAPLDTQYF
>TRBJ2-1|TRBV5-1
CASSLVLAGLNLEQFF
>TRBJ1-5|TRBV2
CASSAEGTPRQHF
>TRBJ2-2|TRBV6-5
CASIFGDTNTGELFF
>TRBJ2-4|TRBV5-1
CASSLNTGTGENIQYF
>TRBJ2-1|TRBV7-3
CASSLRTSGNNEQFF
>TRBJ2-3|TRBV9
CASSVVGAGGTDTQYF
>TRBJ1-5|TRBV3-1/TRBV3-2
CASSPGSRGPQHF
>TRBJ2-3|TRBV14
CASSLGLASAGDTQYF
>TRBJ2-7|TRBV3-1/TRBV3-2
CASSQLSGRGLGEQYF
>TRBJ1-1|TRBV4-1
CASSQEFRTDDGMNTEAFF
>TRBJ1-6|TRBV5-6
CASSYQGGRSPLHF
>TRBJ1-4|TRBV7-3
CASSPNPLGQGVGAANEKLFF
>TRBJ2-1|TRBV27
CASSVGLAGKQFF